The 21 T cell receptor beta chains presented below share a single source sample, sequenced in a study of blood T cell repertoires in COVID-19. Produced via immunoSEQ multiplex PCR; TCRdb's table is partial and in-frame only. The sample has 87,000 or so clones, more than 75% seen once. Material: peripheral blood. Source of these receptors: a man aged 40-50 years with acute or convalescent COVID-19.

V is TRBV7-9 and J is TRBJ1-2, with D unresolved. V was clipped by 3 bases and J by 7 bases, with 15 bases between them. This CDR3 is built from 14 residues. Germline loops: CDR1 SEHNR, CDR2 FQNEAQ (reference sequence). CDR3 residues: CASSLSAGGGGYTF. The CDR3 DNA follows: TGTGCCAGCAGCTTGTCGGCGGGCGGTGGTGGCTACACCTTC.

The V call is TRBV24-1, the J call TRBJ2-1; TRBD2 matches 7 bases. With V trimmed by 3 bases and J by 4 bases, 8 bases remained unmatched. The germline V gene has CDR1 KGHDR and CDR2 SFDVKD. This CDR3 spans 16 amino acids. The CDR3 sequence: CATSDIQRGEYNEQFF. The CDR3 DNA is TGTGCCACCAGTGATATCCAGCGGGGAGAATACAATGAGCAGTTCTTC.

The rearrangement links TRBV12-5 to TRBJ1-6, with D uncertain. With 1 base removed from V and 10 bases from J, the gap between germline ends came to 20 bases. This CDR3 has 17 amino acids. From germline, CDR1 is LGHNT and CDR2 FRNRAP. The CDR3 region is CASGLELGSFGQSPLHF. The CDR3 DNA reads TGTGCTAGTGGTTTGGAGCTTGGGTCATTTGGGCAATCACCCCTCCACTTT.

The chain recombines TRBV5-6 with TRBJ1-1; D might be TRBD1 (5 bases). The V gene's germline CDR1 is SGHDT and CDR2 YYEEEE. The germline V and J ends were trimmed by 3 bases and 2 bases, with 11 bases remaining between them. This CDR3 comprises 14 residues. CDR3 residues: CASSWGDRNTEAFF. In nucleotides, the CDR3 is TGTGCCAGCAGCTGGGGCGACAGAAACACTGAAGCTTTCTTT.

The chain recombines TRBV4-3 with TRBJ2-1, with 8 bases fitting TRBD2. The junction had 6 bases not matched to a gene; V was cut back by 0 bases and J by 5 bases. Germline values: CDR1 LGHNA, CDR2 YSLEER. The CDR3 sequence is 16 residues long. The CDR3 DNA follows: TGCGCCAGCAGCCAAGAGTACGGGGGGGATCACAATGAGCAGTTCTTC. It specifies CASSQEYGGDHNEQFF.

This chain connects TRBV7-6 to TRBJ1-4, with D possibly being TRBD1 (5 bases). CDR1 is SGHVS, CDR2 FNYEAQ, per germline. Trimming took off 3 bases at V and 4 bases at J, with 15 bases between the two ends. The CDR3 runs 16 residues. The CDR3 here is CASSFRVGQGNEKLFF. CDR3 in DNA: TGTGCCAGCAGCTTCAGGGTCGGTCAGGGTAATGAAAAACTGTTTTTT.

The rearrangement joins TRBV11-2 to TRBJ2-6; 9 nucleotides line up with TRBD1. The germline V gene encodes CDR1 SGHAT and CDR2 FQNNGV. Trimming took 5 bases from V and 2 from J; bases not matched to a gene: 7. This CDR3 contains 17 residues. Written as DNA, the CDR3 is TGTGCCAGCAGCCCGAGGACAGGGGAGCCTGGGGCCAACGTCCTGACTTTC. Translating it yields CASSPRTGEPGANVLTF.

The V call is TRBV30, the J call TRBJ2-5; D might be TRBD2 (5 bases). Trimming pared 5 bases from V and 5 bases from J, leaving 12 bases between. This CDR3 has 12 residues. Germline CDR1 reads GTSNPN; CDR2 reads SVGIG (reference sequence). The CDR3 here is CAWVGGGETQYF. The CDR3 nucleotides are TGTGCCTGGGTGGGCGGCGGGGAGACCCAGTACTTC.

This clone occurred many times. This sequence joins TRBV19 and TRBJ1-3; no definite D call. Trimming removed 6 bases at V and 0 bases at J, with 9 bases between. This CDR3 contains 14 residues. Germline loops: CDR1 LNHDA, CDR2 SQIVND (reference sequence). The CDR3 region has the DNA TGTGCCAGTAGCGACATACACTCTGGAAACACCATATATTTT. Its translation: CASSDIHSGNTIYF. Based on the CDR3 plus reference TRBV19 and TRBJ1-3, the full variable domain is DGGITQSPKYLFRKEGQNVTLSCEQNLNHDAMYWYRQDPGQGLRLIYYSQIVNDFQKGDIAEGYSVSREKKESFPLTVTSAQKNPTAFYLCASSDIHSGNTIYFGEGSWLTVV.

The chain couples TRBV3-1 (or the pseudogene TRBV3-2) to TRBJ2-7; 8 nucleotides line up with TRBD2. Germline lookup yields CDR1 LGHDT and CDR2 YNNKEL (reference sequence). The junction had 6 bases not matched to a gene; V was cut back by 3 bases and J by 2 bases. This CDR3 spans 15 amino acids. The CDR3 here is CASSHSLAGPYEQYF. The DNA for the CDR3 is TGTGCCAGCAGCCACTCCCTAGCGGGCCCCTACGAGCAGTACTTC.

This clone was found a few times. V gene TRBV11-1 combines with J gene TRBJ1-1; 7 nucleotides align to TRBD1. This CDR3 spans 14 amino acids. The germline V gene has CDR1 SGHAT and CDR2 FQDESV (reference sequence). V was pared by 3 bases and J by 3 bases, with 4 bases of the junction left unmatched. CDR3 residues: CASSFTGVYTEAFF. Here the CDR3 DNA reads TGTGCCAGCAGCTTCACAGGGGTGTACACTGAAGCTTTCTTT.

The chain has TRBV7-9 and TRBJ1-2, with TRBD1 matching 8 bases. CDR3 length: 17 amino acids. J gave up 0 bases and V 8 bases, and 14 bases lay outside the gene matches. CDR1 is SEHNR and CDR2 is FQNEAQ in the germline V gene (reference sequence). The CDR3 coding sequence is TGTGCCAGCGCTCCGGGGACAGGCTTATTTACTAACTATGGCTACACCTTC. Translating gives CASAPGTGLFTNYGYTF.

This clone has only a few counts. The chain is built from TRBV2 and TRBJ2-7, with D unresolved. Germline values: CDR1 SNHLY, CDR2 FYNNEI. V lost 4 bases and J 3 bases, leaving 7 bases between the germline ends. The CDR3 is made up of 12 amino acids. The CDR3 DNA follows: TGTGCCAGCAGTGTCGCGGACTACGAGCAGTACTTC. Protein: CASSVADYEQYF.

This clone was seen a handful of times. The chain joins TRBV2 to TRBJ1-4, with TRBD1 matching 11 bases. The V segment lost 8 bases and the J segment 6 bases; nucleotides outside the gene matches: 17. The CDR3 spans 18 residues. Germline assignment: CDR1 SNHLY and CDR2 FYNNEI. This CDR3 reads CASAGPGQGVERHEKLFF. For the CDR3, the DNA is TGTGCCAGCGCCGGCCCGGGACAGGGGGTTGAGCGGCATGAAAAACTGTTTTTT.

V usage is TRBV30 and J usage is TRBJ2-2; 8 bases line up with TRBD2. CDR1 GTSNPN and CDR2 SVGIG come from the germline V gene (reference sequence). The CDR3 consists of 13 residues. The CDR3 nucleotides are TGTGCTCGCGGTAGCGGGATTGGCGGGGAGCTGTTTTTT. This codes for CARGSGIGGELFF.

The chain joins TRBV7-9 to TRBJ1-6, with 8 positions matching TRBD1. The V segment lost 5 bases and the J segment 10 bases; nucleotides outside the gene matches: 10. This CDR3 spans 15 amino acids. Germline V gives CDR1 SEHNR, CDR2 FQNEAQ (reference sequence). DNA for the CDR3: TGTGCCAGCAGCCACACCCGGGACAGGAGCTCACCCCTCCACTTT. It codes for CASSHTRDRSSPLHF.

This rearrangement joins TRBV27 to TRBJ2-1; D gene ambiguous. The CDR3 spans 16 residues. V dropped 1 base and J dropped 4 bases, with 14 bases sitting between them. The V gene's germline CDR1 is MNHEY and CDR2 SMNVEV (reference sequence). For the CDR3, the DNA is TGTGCCAGCAGTTTATATTTGAGGTCGAGGTACAATGAGCAGTTCTTC. Translating it yields CASSLYLRSRYNEQFF.

The rearrangement joins TRBV5-1 to TRBJ2-7; 9 bases are a match to TRBD1. CDR3 length equals 13 residues. After removal of 5 bases from V and 6 bases from J, the junction contained 6 bases not matched to a gene. Germline V gene sequence: CDR1 SGHRS, CDR2 YFSETQ. CDR3 in DNA: TGCGCCAGCAGTGTCCGGGACAGGGCCGAGCAGTACTTC. This gives the protein CASSVRDRAEQYF.

The chain recombines TRBV9 with TRBJ1-6; TRBD1 aligns across 11 bases. Germline CDR1 SGDLS, CDR2 YYNGEE. CDR3 length equals 14 residues. Unmatched junction bases numbered 2, after V lost 3 bases and J lost 9 bases. CDR3: CASSAGQGGSPLHF. DNA for the CDR3: TGTGCCAGCAGCGCGGGACAGGGGGGTTCACCCCTCCACTTT. The full variable domain, with the rest looked up from reference TRBV9 and TRBJ1-6, is DSGVTQTPKHLITATGQRVTLRCSPRSGDLSVYWYQQSLDQGLQFLIQYYNGEERAKGNILERFSAQQFPDLHSELNLSSLELGDSALYFCASSAGQGGSPLHFGNGTRLTVT.

This chain uses TRBV24-1 with TRBJ2-5, with 7 nucleotides matching TRBD2. Per germline, CDR1 KGHDR and CDR2 SFDVKD. Unmatched junction bases numbered 8, after V lost 7 bases and J lost 1 base. This CDR3 spans 15 amino acids. CDR3 DNA sequence: TGTGCCACCAGCGGTAACGGGAGGAGCCAAGAGACCCAGTACTTC. Translation: CATSGNGRSQETQYF.

The chain employs TRBV3-1 (or the pseudogene TRBV3-2) and TRBJ1-1; 7 bases are shared with TRBD1. Germline-derived CDR1 and CDR2 are LGHDT and YNNKEL (reference sequence). This CDR3 spans 15 amino acids. The trim removed 8 bases at V and 0 bases at J, leaving 9 bases unmatched. The CDR3 DNA follows: TGTGCCAGCCGAGGCGAGGGGGCACTGAACACTGAAGCTTTCTTT. Protein: CASRGEGALNTEAFF.